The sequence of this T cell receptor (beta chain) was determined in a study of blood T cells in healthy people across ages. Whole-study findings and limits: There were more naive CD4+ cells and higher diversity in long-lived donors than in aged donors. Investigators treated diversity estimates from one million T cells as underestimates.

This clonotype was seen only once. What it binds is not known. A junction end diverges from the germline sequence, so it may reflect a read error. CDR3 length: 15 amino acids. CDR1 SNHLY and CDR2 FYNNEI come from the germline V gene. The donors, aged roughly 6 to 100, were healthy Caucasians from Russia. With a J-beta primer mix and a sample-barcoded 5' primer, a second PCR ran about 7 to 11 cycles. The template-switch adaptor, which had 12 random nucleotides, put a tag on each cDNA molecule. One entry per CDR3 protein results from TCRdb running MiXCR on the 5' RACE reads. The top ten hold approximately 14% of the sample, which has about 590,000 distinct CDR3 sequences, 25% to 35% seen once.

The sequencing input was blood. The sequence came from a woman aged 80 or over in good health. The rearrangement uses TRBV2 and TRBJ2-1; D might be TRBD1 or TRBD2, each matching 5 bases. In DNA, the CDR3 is TGTGCCAGCAGCCCAACGTGGGGGAGCCTCAATGGGCAGTTCTTC. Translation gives CASSPTWGSLNGQFF.